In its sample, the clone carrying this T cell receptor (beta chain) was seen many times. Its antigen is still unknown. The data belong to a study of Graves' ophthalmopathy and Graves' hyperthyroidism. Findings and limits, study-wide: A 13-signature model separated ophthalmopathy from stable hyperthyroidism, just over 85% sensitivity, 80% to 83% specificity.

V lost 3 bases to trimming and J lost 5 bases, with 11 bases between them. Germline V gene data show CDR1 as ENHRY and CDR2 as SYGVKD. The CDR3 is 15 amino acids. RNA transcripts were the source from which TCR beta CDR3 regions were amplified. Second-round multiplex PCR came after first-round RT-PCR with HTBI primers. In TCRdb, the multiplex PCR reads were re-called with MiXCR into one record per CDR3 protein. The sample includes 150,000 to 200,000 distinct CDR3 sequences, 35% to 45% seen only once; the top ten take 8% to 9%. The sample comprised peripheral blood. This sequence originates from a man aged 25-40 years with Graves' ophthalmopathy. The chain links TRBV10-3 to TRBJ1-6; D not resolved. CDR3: CAISDSGLDNSPLHF. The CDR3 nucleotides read TGTGCCATCAGTGATTCAGGTCTAGATAATTCACCCCTCCACTTT.